The present TCR beta chain was sequenced within a study of cytotoxic CD8 clonotypes in ibrutinib-treated CLL. The overall study: Results showed about 25 partial and 2 complete responses; following median around six years, about 15 remained remitted, approximately 12 advanced.

Deep sequencing aimed at 1 in 200,000 to 1 in 1 million T cells' resolution. Sequencing was performed with immunoSEQ multiplex PCR; in TCRdb, only in-frame clones are kept and a portion is missing. This sample has 110,000 to 150,000 clones, with about 70% found just once. Trimming stripped 6 bases from V and 0 bases from J, with 9 bases between. The CDR3 has 13 residues. CDR1 MNHEY and CDR2 SMNVEV come from the germline V gene (reference sequence). Cryopreserved PBMCs were the source of about 2.2 micrograms of genomic DNA, which went to TCR beta libraries. This TCR was sampled from a human donor with chronic lymphocytic leukemia. This sequence joins TRBV27 and TRBJ2-7; unclear D gene. Sequenced here: PBMCs, sampled after 24 months of ibrutinib treatment. The CDR3 loop reads CASRQANSYEQYF. CDR3 nucleotides: TGTGCCAGCAGGCAGGCCAACTCCTACGAGCAGTACTTC.